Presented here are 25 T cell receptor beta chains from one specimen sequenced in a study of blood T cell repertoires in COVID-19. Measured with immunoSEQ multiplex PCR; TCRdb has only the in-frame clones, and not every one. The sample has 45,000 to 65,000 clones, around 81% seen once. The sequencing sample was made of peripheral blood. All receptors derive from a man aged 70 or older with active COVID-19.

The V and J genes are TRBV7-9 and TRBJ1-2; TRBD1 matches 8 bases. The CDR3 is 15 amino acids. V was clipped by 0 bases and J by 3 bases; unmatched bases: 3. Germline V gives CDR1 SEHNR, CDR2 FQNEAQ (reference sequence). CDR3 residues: CASSLALTGDYGYTF. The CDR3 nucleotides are TGTGCCAGCAGCTTAGCGTTGACAGGGGACTATGGCTACACCTTC.

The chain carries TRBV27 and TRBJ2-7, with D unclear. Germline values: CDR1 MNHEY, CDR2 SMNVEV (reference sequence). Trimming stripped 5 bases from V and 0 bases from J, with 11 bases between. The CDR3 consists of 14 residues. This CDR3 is CASSMWASSYEQYF. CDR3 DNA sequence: TGTGCCAGCAGTATGTGGGCTTCCTCCTACGAGCAGTACTTC.

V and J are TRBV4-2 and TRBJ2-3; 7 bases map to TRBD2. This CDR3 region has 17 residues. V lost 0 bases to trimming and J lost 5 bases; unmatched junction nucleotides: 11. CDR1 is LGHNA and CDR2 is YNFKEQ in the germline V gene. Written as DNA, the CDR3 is TGTGCCAGCAGCCAAGATCCAGCGGGACCATCAGGAGATACGCAGTATTTT. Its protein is CASSQDPAGPSGDTQYF.

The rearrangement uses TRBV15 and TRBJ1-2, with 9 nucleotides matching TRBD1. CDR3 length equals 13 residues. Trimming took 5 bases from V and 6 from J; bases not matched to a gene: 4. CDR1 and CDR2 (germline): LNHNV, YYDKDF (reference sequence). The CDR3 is CATSGGQGNGYTF. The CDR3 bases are TGTGCCACCAGCGGCGGACAGGGGAATGGCTACACCTTC.

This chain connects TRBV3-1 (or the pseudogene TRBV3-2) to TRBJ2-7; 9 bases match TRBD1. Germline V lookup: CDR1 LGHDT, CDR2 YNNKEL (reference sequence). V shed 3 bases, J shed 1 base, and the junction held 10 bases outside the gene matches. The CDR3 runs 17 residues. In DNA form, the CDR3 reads TGTGCCAGCAGCCAGGACCGATCCGGGACAGGGTCCTACGAGCAGTACTTC. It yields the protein CASSQDRSGTGSYEQYF.

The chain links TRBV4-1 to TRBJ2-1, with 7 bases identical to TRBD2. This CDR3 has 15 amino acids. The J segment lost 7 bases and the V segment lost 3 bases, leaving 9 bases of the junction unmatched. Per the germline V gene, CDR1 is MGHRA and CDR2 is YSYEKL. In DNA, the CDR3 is TGCGCCAGCAGCCATGAGCGGGGTTTCAGGAATGAGCAGTTCTTC. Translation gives CASSHERGFRNEQFF.

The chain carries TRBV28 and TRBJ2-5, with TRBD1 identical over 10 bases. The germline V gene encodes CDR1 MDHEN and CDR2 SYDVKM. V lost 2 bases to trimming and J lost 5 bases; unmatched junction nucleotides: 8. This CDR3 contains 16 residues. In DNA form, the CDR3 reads TGTGCCAGCAGTTTACAGTCCGGGACAGGGGTGGAGACCCAGTACTTC. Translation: CASSLQSGTGVETQYF.

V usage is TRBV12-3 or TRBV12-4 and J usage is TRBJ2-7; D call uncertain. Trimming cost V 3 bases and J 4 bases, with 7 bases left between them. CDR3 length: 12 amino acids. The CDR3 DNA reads TGTGCCAGCAGTTTCGCGTTTTACGAGCAGTACTTC. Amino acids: CASSFAFYEQYF.

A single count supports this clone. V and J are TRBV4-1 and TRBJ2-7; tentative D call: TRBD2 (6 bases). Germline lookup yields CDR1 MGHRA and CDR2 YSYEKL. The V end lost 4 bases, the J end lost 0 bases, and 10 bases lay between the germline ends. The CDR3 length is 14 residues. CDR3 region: CASSRGERSYEQYF. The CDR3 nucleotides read TGCGCCAGCAGCCGGGGGGAGCGCTCCTACGAGCAGTACTTC.

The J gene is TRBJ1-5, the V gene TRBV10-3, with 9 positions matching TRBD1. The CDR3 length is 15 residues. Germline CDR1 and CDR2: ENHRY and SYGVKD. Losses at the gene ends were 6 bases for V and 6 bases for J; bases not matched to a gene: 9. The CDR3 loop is CAIRGGQGIGQPQHF. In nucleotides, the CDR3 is TGTGCCATCAGAGGCGGACAGGGGATCGGTCAGCCCCAGCATTTT.

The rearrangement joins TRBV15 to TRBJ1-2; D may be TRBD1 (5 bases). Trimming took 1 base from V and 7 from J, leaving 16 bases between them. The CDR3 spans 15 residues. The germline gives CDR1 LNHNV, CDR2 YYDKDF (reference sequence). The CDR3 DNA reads TGTGCCACCAGCAGAGGAGTGCAGGGTGAAGGTGGCTACACCTTC. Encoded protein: CATSRGVQGEGGYTF.

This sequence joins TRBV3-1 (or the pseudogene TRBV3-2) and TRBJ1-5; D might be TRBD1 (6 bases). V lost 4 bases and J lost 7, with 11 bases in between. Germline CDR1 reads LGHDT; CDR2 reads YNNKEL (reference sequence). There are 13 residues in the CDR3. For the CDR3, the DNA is TGTGCCAGCAGCCTTGACAGGAACCAGCCCCAGCATTTT. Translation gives CASSLDRNQPQHF.

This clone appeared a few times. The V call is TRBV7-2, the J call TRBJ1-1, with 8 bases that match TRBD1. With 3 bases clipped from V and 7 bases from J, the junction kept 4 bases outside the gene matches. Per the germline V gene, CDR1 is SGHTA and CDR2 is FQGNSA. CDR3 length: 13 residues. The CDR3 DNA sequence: TGTGCCAGCAGCTTGGAACAGGGGGTTGAAGCTTTCTTT. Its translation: CASSLEQGVEAFF.

The CDR3 DNA reads TGTGCCAGCGTCCGGGAGACGAGGACTGAAGCTTTCTTT. Protein sequence: CASVRETRTEAFF. V and J are TRBV2 and TRBJ1-1; D remains ambiguous. Germline V CDR1 and CDR2: SNHLY, FYNNEI. The CDR3 has 13 amino acids. The V gene lost 8 bases and the J gene lost 5 bases, with 15 bases spanning the gap. The full variable domain, completed using reference TRBV2 and TRBJ1-1, is EPEVTQTPSHQVTQMGQEVILRCVPISNHLYFYWYRQILGQKVEFLVSFYNNEISEKSEIFDDQFSVERPDGSNFTLKIRSTKLEDSAMYFCASVRETRTEAFFGQGTRLTVV.

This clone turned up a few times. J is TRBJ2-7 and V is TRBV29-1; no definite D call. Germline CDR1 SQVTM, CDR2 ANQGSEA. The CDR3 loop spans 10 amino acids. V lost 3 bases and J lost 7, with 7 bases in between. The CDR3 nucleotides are TGCAGCGTTGAGACTGGGGAGCAGTACTTC. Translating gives CSVETGEQYF.

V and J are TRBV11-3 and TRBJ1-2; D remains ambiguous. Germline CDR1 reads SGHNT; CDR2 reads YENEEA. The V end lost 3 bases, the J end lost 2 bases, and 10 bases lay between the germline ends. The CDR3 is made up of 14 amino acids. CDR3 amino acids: CASSFAGRNYGYTF. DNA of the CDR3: TGTGCCAGCAGCTTCGCGGGCAGGAACTATGGCTACACCTTC.

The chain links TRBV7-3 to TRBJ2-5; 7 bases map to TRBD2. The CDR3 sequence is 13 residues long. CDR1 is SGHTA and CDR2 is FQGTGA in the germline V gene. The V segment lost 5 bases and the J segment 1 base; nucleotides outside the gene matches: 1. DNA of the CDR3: TGTGCCAGCAGCCCTAGCGGCCAAGAGACCCAGTACTTC. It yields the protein CASSPSGQETQYF.

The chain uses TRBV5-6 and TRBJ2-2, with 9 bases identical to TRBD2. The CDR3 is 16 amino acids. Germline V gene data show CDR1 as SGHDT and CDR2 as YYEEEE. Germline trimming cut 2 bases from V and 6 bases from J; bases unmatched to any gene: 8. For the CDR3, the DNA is TGTGCCAGCAGCTTACGGCGGGGGGGCCAATCCGGGGAGCTGTTTTTT. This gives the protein CASSLRRGGQSGELFF.

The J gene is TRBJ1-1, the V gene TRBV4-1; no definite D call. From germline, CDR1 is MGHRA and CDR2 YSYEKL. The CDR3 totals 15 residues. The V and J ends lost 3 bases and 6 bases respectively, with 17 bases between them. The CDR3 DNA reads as TGCGCCAGCAGCCAGAGGCGCGGGCAGTCCGCTGAAGCTTTCTTT. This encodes CASSQRRGQSAEAFF.

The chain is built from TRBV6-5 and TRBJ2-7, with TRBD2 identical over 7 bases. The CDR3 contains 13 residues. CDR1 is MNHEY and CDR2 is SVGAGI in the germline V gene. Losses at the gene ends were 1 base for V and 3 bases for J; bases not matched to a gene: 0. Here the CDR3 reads CASSYWEGYEQYF. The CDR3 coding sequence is TGTGCCAGCAGTTACTGGGAGGGCTACGAGCAGTACTTC.

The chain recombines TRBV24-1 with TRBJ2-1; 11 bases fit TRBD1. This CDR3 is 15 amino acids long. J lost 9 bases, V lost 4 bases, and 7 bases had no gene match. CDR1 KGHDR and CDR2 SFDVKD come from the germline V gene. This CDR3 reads CATSDPGQGAIEQFF. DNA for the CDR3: TGTGCCACCAGTGACCCCGGACAGGGGGCGATTGAGCAGTTCTTC.

The CDR3 DNA is TGTGCCAGCAGCCCGGGTGGTGAACAGGGGATGTTGGTCGAGCAGTACTTC. Protein sequence: CASSPGGEQGMLVEQYF. The chain is built from TRBV5-4 and TRBJ2-7; 7 bases are shared with TRBD1. Germline loops: CDR1 SGHNT, CDR2 YYREEE (reference sequence). The CDR3 consists of 17 residues. After removal of 4 bases from V and 6 bases from J, the junction contained 19 bases not matched to a gene.

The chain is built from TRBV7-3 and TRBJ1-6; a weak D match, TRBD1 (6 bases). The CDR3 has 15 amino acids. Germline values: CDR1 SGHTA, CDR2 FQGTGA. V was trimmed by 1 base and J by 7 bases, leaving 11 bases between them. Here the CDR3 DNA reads TGTGCCAGCAGCTTAAGGGAGGGGGGGAATTCACCCCTCCACTTT. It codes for CASSLREGGNSPLHF.

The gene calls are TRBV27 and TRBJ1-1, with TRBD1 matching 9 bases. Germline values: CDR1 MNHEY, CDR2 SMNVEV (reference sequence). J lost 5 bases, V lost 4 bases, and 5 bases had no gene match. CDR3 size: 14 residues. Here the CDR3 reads CASSWGQGGTEAFF. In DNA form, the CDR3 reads TGTGCCAGCAGTTGGGGACAGGGCGGAACTGAAGCTTTCTTT.

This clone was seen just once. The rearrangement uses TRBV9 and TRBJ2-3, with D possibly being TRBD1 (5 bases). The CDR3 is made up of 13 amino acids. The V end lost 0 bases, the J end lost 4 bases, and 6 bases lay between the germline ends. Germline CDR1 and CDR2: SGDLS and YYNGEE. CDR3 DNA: TGTGCCAGCAGCGTAGGGGGCGCAGATACGCAGTATTTT. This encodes CASSVGGADTQYF. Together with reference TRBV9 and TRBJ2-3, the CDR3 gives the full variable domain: DSGVTQTPKHLITATGQRVTLRCSPRSGDLSVYWYQQSLDQGLQFLIQYYNGEERAKGNILERFSAQQFPDLHSELNLSSLELGDSALYFCASSVGGADTQYFGPGTRLTVL.